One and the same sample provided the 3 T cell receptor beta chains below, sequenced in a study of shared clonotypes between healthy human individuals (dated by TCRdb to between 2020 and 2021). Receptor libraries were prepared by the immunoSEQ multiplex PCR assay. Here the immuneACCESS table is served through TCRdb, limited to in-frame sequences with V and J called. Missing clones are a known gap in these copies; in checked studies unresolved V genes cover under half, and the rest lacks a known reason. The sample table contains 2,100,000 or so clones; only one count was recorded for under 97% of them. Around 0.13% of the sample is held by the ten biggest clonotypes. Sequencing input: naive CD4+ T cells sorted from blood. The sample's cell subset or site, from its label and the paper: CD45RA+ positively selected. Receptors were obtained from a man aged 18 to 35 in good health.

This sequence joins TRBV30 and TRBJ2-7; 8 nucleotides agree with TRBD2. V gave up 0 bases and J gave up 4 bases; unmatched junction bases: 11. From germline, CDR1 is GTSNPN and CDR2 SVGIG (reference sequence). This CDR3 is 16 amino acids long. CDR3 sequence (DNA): TGTGCCTGGAGTGTACTTGGGAGCGGGAGAGGGTACGAGCAGTACTTC. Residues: CAWSVLGSGRGYEQYF. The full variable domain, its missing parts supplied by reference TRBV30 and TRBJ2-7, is SQTIHQWPATLVQPVGSPLSLECTVEGTSNPNLYWYRQAAGRGLQLLFYSVGIGQISSEVPQNLSASRPQDRQFILSSKKLLLSDSGFYLCAWSVLGSGRGYEQYFGPGTRLTVT.

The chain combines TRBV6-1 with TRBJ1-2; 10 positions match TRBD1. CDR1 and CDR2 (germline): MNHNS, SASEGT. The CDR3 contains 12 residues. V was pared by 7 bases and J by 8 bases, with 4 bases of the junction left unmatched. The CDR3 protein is CASTGTGVGYTF. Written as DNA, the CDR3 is TGTGCCAGCACTGGGACAGGGGTAGGCTACACCTTC.

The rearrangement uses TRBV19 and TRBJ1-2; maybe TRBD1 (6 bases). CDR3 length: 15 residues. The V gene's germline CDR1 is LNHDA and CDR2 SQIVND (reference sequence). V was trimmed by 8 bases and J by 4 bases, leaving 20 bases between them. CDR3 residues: CASGPGGGAGYGYTF. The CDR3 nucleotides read TGTGCCAGTGGACCCGGGGGGGGCGCGGGCTATGGCTACACCTTC.